This entry lists 22 T cell receptor beta chains sequenced from one sample in a study of CD8+ T cells in alopecia areata. Once sorted, CD4+ cells from five patients yielded CD25+CD127- cells. After isolation, RNA underwent reverse transcription to generate cDNA as the sequencing template. Libraries were prepared by immunoSEQ multiplex PCR; TCRdb keeps only in-frame clonotypes and omits some of them. The sample includes 35,000 to 45,000 clones, approximately 54% seen only once; the top ten take approximately 1.8%. Sample: CD4+ Tregs sorted from blood. The source is a human donor with alopecia areata.

The V gene is TRBV5-1, the J gene TRBJ2-3; D ambiguous. The CDR3 length is 14 residues. Trimming pared 0 bases from V and 4 bases from J, leaving 9 bases between. The germline V gene has CDR1 SGHRS and CDR2 YFSETQ. The CDR3 region is CASSLGVDPDTQYF. CDR3 bases: TGCGCCAGCAGCTTGGGGGTGGACCCAGATACGCAGTATTTT.

The chain links TRBV19 to TRBJ1-2; 12 nucleotides line up with TRBD1. V shed 2 bases and J 6 bases; nucleotides not matched to a gene: 4. The germline V gene encodes CDR1 LNHDA and CDR2 SQIVND (reference sequence). This CDR3 spans 15 amino acids. The CDR3 sequence is CASSIRDRGRNGYTF. The CDR3 bases are TGTGCCAGTAGTATACGGGACAGGGGGCGGAATGGCTACACCTTC.

V gene TRBV7-9 combines with J gene TRBJ1-4; maybe TRBD1 (6 bases). The CDR3 is made up of 14 amino acids. Per germline, CDR1 SEHNR and CDR2 FQNEAQ (reference sequence). The germline V and J ends were trimmed by 6 bases and 7 bases, with 15 bases remaining between them. The CDR3 coding sequence is TGTGCCAGCAGGGGCCGGGGGGCTGGTGAAAAACTGTTTTTT. Amino acids: CASRGRGAGEKLFF.

The chain links TRBV19 to TRBJ1-2, with unresolved D. V lost 6 bases and J lost 0, with 11 bases in between. The CDR3 sequence is 14 residues long. Germline V gives CDR1 LNHDA, CDR2 SQIVND (reference sequence). CDR3 amino acids: CASSRKGANYGYTF. CDR3 nucleotides: TGTGCCAGTAGCAGAAAGGGAGCTAACTATGGCTACACCTTC.

This clone was recorded only once. The gene calls are TRBV25-1 and TRBJ2-7; TRBD1 matches 8 bases. V shed 6 bases, J shed 7 bases, and the junction held 20 bases outside the gene matches. CDR1 is MGHDK and CDR2 is SYGVNS in the germline V gene. The CDR3 length is 17 residues. CDR3: CASRTAGGAGNIEEQYF. CDR3 sequence (DNA): TGTGCCAGCAGGACGGCAGGGGGCGCGGGCAACATCGAGGAGCAGTACTTC.

The chain carries TRBV7-3 and TRBJ2-5; D call uncertain. The germline CDR1 and CDR2 sequences are SGHTA and FQGTGA. V lost 8 bases and J 1 base, leaving 11 bases between the germline ends. The CDR3 length is 13 residues. CDR3 sequence (DNA): TGTGCCAGCTCGCGACTGATCCAAGAGACCCAGTACTTC. It encodes CASSRLIQETQYF.

The rearrangement uses TRBV5-4 and TRBJ2-7; 8 bases line up with TRBD2. Germline assignment: CDR1 SGHNT and CDR2 YYREEE (reference sequence). V lost 0 bases to trimming and J lost 6 bases; unmatched junction nucleotides: 17. This CDR3 comprises 18 residues. The CDR3 is CASSLVGGRSQYRSEQYF. The DNA for the CDR3 is TGTGCCAGCAGCTTGGTTGGCGGGAGGTCCCAGTACCGAAGCGAGCAGTACTTC.

This sequence joins TRBV4-3 and TRBJ1-2, with D hard to call. Germline V CDR1 and CDR2: LGHNA, YSLEER. Trimming removed 0 bases from V and 4 bases from J, with 15 bases in between. This CDR3 spans 16 amino acids. CDR3 DNA: TGCGCCAGCAGCCAAGATATTTTCATATCCCTCTATGGCTACACCTTC. As protein: CASSQDIFISLYGYTF.

By its share, this clone is medium-sized. The chain's CDR3 is CASTPWRGANVLTF. As DNA, the CDR3 is TGTGCCAGTACCCCTTGGAGGGGGGCCAACGTCCTGACTTTC. The rearrangement uses TRBV19 and TRBJ2-6, with a possible D match to TRBD2 (5 bases). V lost 7 bases and J lost 4, with 11 bases in between. The germline V gene encodes CDR1 LNHDA and CDR2 SQIVND (reference sequence). The length of the CDR3 is 14 residues.

The rearrangement links TRBV6-1 to TRBJ2-1; D may be TRBD1 (6 bases). Deletions cut 7 bases from V and 7 bases from J, with 20 bases between. This CDR3 has 15 residues. Germline lookup yields CDR1 MNHNS and CDR2 SASEGT. This chain's CDR3 is CASITGTSRGNEQFF. CDR3 DNA: TGTGCCAGCATTACCGGGACATCCCGCGGAAATGAGCAGTTCTTC.

Here the CDR3 DNA reads TGTGCCAGCAGAGAGAGCGGGACAGTCAATTACGAGCAGTACTTC. It codes for CASRESGTVNYEQYF. V and J are TRBV28 and TRBJ2-7; the D call may be TRBD1 or TRBD2 (7 bases each). The germline CDR1 and CDR2 sequences are MDHEN and SYDVKM. CDR3 size: 15 residues. Trimming removed 6 bases at V and 4 bases at J, with 19 bases between.

This chain links TRBV18 with TRBJ2-7; 12 bases agree with TRBD1. The germline gives CDR1 KGHSH, CDR2 LQKENI. This CDR3 region has 18 residues. Losses at the gene ends were 3 bases for V and 5 bases for J; bases not matched to a gene: 14. The CDR3 coding sequence is TGTGCCAGCTCACCTCGAGCACCGGGACAGGGGGCCGGGAACGAGCAGTACTTC. Translated, it gives CASSPRAPGQGAGNEQYF.

The gene calls are TRBV6-1 and TRBJ2-5; 7 nucleotides align to TRBD2. The length of the CDR3 is 15 residues. Germline V gene sequence: CDR1 MNHNS, CDR2 SASEGT. V lost 6 bases to trimming and J lost 4 bases; unmatched junction nucleotides: 11. CDR3 coding DNA: TGTGCCAGCAGCGATTCAGGGAGGGGACGAGAGACCCAGTACTTC. Translating it yields CASSDSGRGRETQYF.

By frequency in the sample, this clone is medium-sized. The V call is TRBV15, the J call TRBJ2-7, with 11 positions matching TRBD2. Germline CDR1 reads LNHNV; CDR2 reads YYDKDF (reference sequence). With 4 bases clipped from V and 1 base from J, the junction kept 3 bases outside the gene matches. CDR3 length equals 15 residues. CDR3 protein: CATSTGTSGSYEQYF. CDR3 in DNA: TGTGCCACCAGCACCGGGACTAGCGGATCCTACGAGCAGTACTTC.

This clone was observed a handful of times. The chain recombines TRBV7-3 with TRBJ2-5, with D perhaps matching TRBD2 (5 bases). The CDR3 is 13 residues long. Trimming left V 5 bases short and J 2 bases short, with 9 bases between. The germline V gene has CDR1 SGHTA and CDR2 FQGTGA. CDR3 in amino acids: CASSQRLQETQYF. The CDR3 DNA follows: TGTGCCAGCAGCCAGCGGTTACAAGAGACCCAGTACTTC.

J is TRBJ2-5 and V is TRBV30; D may be TRBD2 (6 bases). The last part of the DNA fits TRBJ2-7 better; the J call may be wrong. The CDR3 contains 14 residues. From germline, CDR1 is GTSNPN and CDR2 SVGIG (reference sequence). The CDR3 nucleotides read TGTGCCTGGAGTGTCTGGGGGGTATCCTACGAGCAGTACTTC. Its translation: CAWSVWGVSYEQYF.

The rearrangement links TRBV9 to TRBJ2-1; TRBD2 matches 16 bases. The CDR3 runs 17 residues. V shed 4 bases and J 8 bases; nucleotides not matched to a gene: 9. CDR1 is SGDLS, CDR2 YYNGEE, per germline. This chain's CDR3 is CASSTGLAGGPPDEQFF. CDR3 DNA: TGTGCCAGCAGCACGGGACTAGCGGGAGGGCCGCCGGATGAGCAGTTCTTC.

The genes are TRBV6-6 and TRBJ2-7; 7 nucleotides match TRBD1. Germline V gene sequence: CDR1 MNHNY, CDR2 SVGAGI (reference sequence). V dropped 5 bases and J dropped 4; count of bases not matched to a gene: 2. This CDR3 is 12 amino acids long. DNA of the CDR3: TGTGCCAGCAGTCCCAGGGGGTACGAGCAGTACTTC. This encodes CASSPRGYEQYF.

The chain couples TRBV28 to TRBJ2-5, with 7 positions matching TRBD1. CDR3 size: 15 residues. The V gene end was trimmed by 3 bases and the J gene end by 4 bases; junction bases not matched to a gene: 8. In germline, CDR1 is MDHEN, CDR2 SYDVKM. The CDR3 nucleotides read TGTGCCAGCAGTTTTTCACAGGGGTCAGGAGAGACCCAGTACTTC. As protein: CASSFSQGSGETQYF. Drawing the rest from reference TRBV28 and TRBJ2-5, the complete variable domain is DVKVTQSSRYLVKRTGEKVFLECVQDMDHENMFWYRQDPGLGLRLIYFSYDVKMKEKGDIPEGYSVSREKKERFSLILESASTNQTSMYLCASSFSQGSGETQYFGPGTRLLVL.

This clone occurred a few times. The chain combines TRBV9 with TRBJ2-3, with D perhaps TRBD2 (5 bases). Germline V CDR1 and CDR2: SGDLS, YYNGEE. V was cut by 0 bases and J by 9 bases, with 8 bases left in between. The CDR3 runs 12 residues. The CDR3 DNA reads as TGTGCCAGCAGCGTAGCCGGAGGAACGCAGTATTTT. Translation gives CASSVAGGTQYF.

The chain uses TRBV5-4 and TRBJ2-1; no definite D call. CDR1 and CDR2 (germline): SGHNT, YYREEE (reference sequence). V was cut by 4 bases and J by 6 bases, with 11 bases left in between. There are 13 residues in the CDR3. The CDR3 bases are TGTGCCAGCAGCGCACCCTGGGTCAATGAGCAGTTCTTC. Amino acid sequence: CASSAPWVNEQFF.

V is TRBV4-3 and J is TRBJ1-1, with 10 bases fitting TRBD1. J was trimmed by 2 bases and V by 4 bases; bases with no gene match: 1. Germline assignment: CDR1 LGHNA and CDR2 YSLEER. The CDR3 is 14 residues long. CDR3 in DNA: TGCGCCAGCAGCCGGGACAGGGGAAACACTGAAGCTTTCTTT. Translating it yields CASSRDRGNTEAFF.